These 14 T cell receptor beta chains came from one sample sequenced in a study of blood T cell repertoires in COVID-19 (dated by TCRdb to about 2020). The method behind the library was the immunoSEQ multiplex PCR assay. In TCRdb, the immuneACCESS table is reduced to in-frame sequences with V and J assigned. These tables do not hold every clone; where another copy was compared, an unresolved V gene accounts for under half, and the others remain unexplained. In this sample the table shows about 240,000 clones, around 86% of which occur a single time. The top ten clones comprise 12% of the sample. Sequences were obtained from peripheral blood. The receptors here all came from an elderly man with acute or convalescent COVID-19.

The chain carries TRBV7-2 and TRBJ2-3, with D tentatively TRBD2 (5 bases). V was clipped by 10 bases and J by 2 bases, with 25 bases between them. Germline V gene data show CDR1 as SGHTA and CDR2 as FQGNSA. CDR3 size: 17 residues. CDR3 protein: CATSSRLTSGDTDTQYF. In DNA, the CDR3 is TGTGCCACCTCTAGCAGGTTAACAAGCGGAGACACAGATACGCAGTATTTT. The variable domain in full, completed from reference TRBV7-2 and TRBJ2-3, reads GAGVSQSPSNKVTEKGKDVELRCDPISGHTALYWYRQSLGQGLEFLIYFQGNSAPDKSGLPSDRFSAERTGGSVSTLTIQRTQQEDSAVYLCATSSRLTSGDTDTQYFGPGTRLTVL.

As DNA, the CDR3 is TGTGCCAGCATGCCCGGAGGGACCGGGGAGCTGTTTTTT. It translates to CASMPGGTGELFF. This rearrangement joins TRBV27 to TRBJ2-2, with D perhaps matching TRBD2 (6 bases). The CDR3 is 13 residues long. V lost 7 bases to trimming and J lost 5 bases, with 11 bases between them. Germline V CDR1 and CDR2: MNHEY, SMNVEV (reference sequence).

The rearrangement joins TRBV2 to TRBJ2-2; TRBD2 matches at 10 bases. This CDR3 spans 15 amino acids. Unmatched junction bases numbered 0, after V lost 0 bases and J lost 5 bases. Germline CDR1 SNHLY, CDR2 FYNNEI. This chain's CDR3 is CASSEASGGTGELFF. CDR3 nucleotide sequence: TGTGCCAGCAGTGAAGCTAGCGGGGGGACCGGGGAGCTGTTTTTT. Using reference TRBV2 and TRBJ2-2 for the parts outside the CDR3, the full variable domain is EPEVTQTPSHQVTQMGQEVILRCVPISNHLYFYWYRQILGQKVEFLVSFYNNEISEKSEIFDDQFSVERPDGSNFTLKIRSTKLEDSAMYFCASSEASGGTGELFFGEGSRLTVL.

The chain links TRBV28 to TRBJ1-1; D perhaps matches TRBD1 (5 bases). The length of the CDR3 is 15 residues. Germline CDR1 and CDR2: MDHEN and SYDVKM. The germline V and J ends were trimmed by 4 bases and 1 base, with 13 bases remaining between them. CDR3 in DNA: TGTGCCAGCAGTTCGCGGGGGATGGGGAACACTGAAGCTTTCTTT. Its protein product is CASSSRGMGNTEAFF.

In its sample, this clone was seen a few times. DNA for the CDR3: TGTGCCAGCAGGCCTTCGACAGGGGGCTACAATGAGCAGTTCTTC. It is translated as CASRPSTGGYNEQFF. This chain links TRBV2 with TRBJ2-1; 9 bases match TRBD1. This CDR3 is built from 15 residues. The V segment lost 6 bases and the J segment 3 bases; nucleotides outside the gene matches: 6. Germline V lookup: CDR1 SNHLY, CDR2 FYNNEI.

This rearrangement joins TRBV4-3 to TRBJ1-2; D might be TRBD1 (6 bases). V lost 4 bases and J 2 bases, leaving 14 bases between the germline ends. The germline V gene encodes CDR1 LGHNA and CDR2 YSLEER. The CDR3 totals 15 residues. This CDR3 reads CASSRQAGGNYGYTF. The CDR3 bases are TGCGCCAGCAGCCGACAGGCCGGTGGAAACTATGGCTACACCTTC.

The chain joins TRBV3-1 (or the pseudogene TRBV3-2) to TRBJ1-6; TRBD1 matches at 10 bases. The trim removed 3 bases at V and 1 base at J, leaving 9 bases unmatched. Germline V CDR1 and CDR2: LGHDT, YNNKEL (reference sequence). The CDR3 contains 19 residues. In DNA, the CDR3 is TGTGCCAGCAGCCAGATCCGACAGGGGGCTTTTTCCTATAATTCACCCCTCCACTTT. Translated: CASSQIRQGAFSYNSPLHF.

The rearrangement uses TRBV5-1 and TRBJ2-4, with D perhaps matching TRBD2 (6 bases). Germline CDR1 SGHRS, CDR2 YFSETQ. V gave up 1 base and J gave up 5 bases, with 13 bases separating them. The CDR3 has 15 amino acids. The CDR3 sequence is CASSLPGRTQNIQYF. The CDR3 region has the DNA TGCGCCAGCAGCTTGCCGGGGAGGACTCAAAACATTCAGTACTTC.

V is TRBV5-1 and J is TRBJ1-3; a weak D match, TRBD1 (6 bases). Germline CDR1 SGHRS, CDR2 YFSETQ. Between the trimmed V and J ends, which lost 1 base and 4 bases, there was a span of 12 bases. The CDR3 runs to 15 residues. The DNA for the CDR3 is TGCGCCAGCAGCTTGCAGGGGAGCAAGGGAAACACCATATATTTT. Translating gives CASSLQGSKGNTIYF.

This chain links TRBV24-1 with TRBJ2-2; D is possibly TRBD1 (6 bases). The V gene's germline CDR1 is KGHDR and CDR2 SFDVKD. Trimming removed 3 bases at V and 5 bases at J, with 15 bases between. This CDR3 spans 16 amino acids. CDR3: CATSDATGTLTGELFF. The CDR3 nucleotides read TGTGCCACCAGTGATGCTACCGGGACATTGACCGGGGAGCTGTTTTTT.

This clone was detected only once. The CDR3 DNA reads TGCGCCAGCAGCTTGGAGGGTTTAGGGGGTGGCTACACCTTC. Protein sequence: CASSLEGLGGGYTF. V is TRBV5-1 and J is TRBJ1-2, with D tentatively TRBD1 (6 bases). This CDR3 has 14 residues. The ends were cut back, 0 bases at V and 7 bases at J, with 13 bases in the middle. The germline V gene encodes CDR1 SGHRS and CDR2 YFSETQ.

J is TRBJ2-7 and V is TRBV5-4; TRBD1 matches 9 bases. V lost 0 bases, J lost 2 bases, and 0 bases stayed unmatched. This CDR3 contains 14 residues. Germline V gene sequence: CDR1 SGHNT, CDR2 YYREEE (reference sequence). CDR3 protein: CASSLGTGAYEQYF. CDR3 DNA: TGTGCCAGCAGCTTGGGGACAGGGGCCTACGAGCAGTACTTC.

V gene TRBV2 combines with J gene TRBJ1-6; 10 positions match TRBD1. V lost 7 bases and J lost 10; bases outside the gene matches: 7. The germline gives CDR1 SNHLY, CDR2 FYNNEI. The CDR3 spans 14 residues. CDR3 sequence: CASTRQGALSPLHF. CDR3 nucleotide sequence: TGTGCCAGCACGCGACAGGGGGCCCTATCACCCCTCCACTTT.

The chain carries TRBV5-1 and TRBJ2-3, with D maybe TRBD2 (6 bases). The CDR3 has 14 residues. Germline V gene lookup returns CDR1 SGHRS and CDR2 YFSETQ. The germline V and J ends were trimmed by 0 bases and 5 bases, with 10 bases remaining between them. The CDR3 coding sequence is TGCGCCAGCAGCTTGGGCACGGGGGTAGATACGCAGTATTTT. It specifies CASSLGTGVDTQYF.